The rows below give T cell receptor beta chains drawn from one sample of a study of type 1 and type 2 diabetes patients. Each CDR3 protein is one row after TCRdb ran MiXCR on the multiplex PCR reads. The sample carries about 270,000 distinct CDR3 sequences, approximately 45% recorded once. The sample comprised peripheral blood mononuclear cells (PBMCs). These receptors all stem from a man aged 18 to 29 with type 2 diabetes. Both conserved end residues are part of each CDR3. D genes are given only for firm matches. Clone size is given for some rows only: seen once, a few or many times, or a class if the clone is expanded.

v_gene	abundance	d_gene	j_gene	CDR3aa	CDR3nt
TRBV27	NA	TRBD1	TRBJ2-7	CASRGQGGYEQYF	TGTGCCAGCCGAGGACAGGGAGGCTACGAGCAGTACTTC
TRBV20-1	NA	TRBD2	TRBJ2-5	CSAGPTLAGGETQHF	TGCAGTGCTGGGCCCACCTTAGCGGGAGGAGAGACCCAGCACTTC
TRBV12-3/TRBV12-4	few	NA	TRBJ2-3	CASSTSSGRTDTQYF	TGTGCCAGCAGCACCTCAAGCGGCCGCACAGATACGCAGTATTTT
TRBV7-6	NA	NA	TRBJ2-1	CASSTLGSYNEQFF	TGTGCCAGCAGTACCCTGGGTTCATACAATGAGCAGTTCTTC
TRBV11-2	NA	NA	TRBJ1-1	CASSLVRGGAFF	TGTGCCAGCAGCTTAGTCAGGGGAGGAGCTTTCTTT
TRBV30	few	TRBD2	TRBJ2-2	CAWGTGWTSFGELFF	TGTGCCTGGGGGACGGGCTGGACTAGCTTCGGGGAGCTGTTTTTT
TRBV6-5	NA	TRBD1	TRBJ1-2	CASTPGTGPWDGYTF	TGTGCCAGCACCCCAGGGACAGGGCCGTGGGATGGCTACACCTTC
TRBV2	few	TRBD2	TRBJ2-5	CASSNIAGVRETQYF	TGTGCCAGCAGTAACATAGCGGGAGTGAGGGAGACCCAGTACTTC
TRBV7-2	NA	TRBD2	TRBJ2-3	CASSLASGGLQSTDTQYF	TGTGCCAGCAGCTTAGCTAGCGGGGGGCTTCAAAGCACAGATACGCAGTATTTT
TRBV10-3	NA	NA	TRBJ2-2	CAISESHLAGDLLQDTGELFF	TGTGCCATCAGTGAGTCGCACTTGGCCGGGGACCTCCTTCAAGACACCGGGGAGCTGTTTTTT
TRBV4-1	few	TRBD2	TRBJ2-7	CASSHPTSGAYEQYF	TGCGCCAGCAGCCACCCGACTAGCGGGGCCTACGAGCAGTACTTC
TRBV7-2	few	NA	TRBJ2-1	CASSADYDEQFF	TGTGCCAGCAGCGCCGACTACGATGAGCAGTTCTTC
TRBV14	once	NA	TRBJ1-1	CASTKGVNTEAFF	TGTGCCAGCACGAAGGGGGTGAACACTGAAGCTTTCTTT
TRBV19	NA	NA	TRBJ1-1	CASSFLGEGTEAFF	TGTGCCAGTAGTTTTTTGGGGGAGGGCACTGAAGCTTTCTTT
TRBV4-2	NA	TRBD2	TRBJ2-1	CASGRQREDNEQFF	TGTGCCAGCGGTCGCCAGCGGGAGGACAATGAGCAGTTCTTC
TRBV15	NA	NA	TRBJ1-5	CATSRAEGGRPQHF	TGTGCCACCAGCAGAGCGGAAGGGGGTCGGCCCCAGCATTTT
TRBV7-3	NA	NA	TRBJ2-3	CASSLDRGRGTDTQYF	TGTGCCAGCAGCTTAGATAGGGGCCGAGGAACAGATACGCAGTATTTT
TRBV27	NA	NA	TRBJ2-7	CASGLELPRGLNPTYEQYF	TGTGCCAGCGGTTTGGAGTTGCCGAGGGGACTTAATCCGACCTACGAGCAGTACTTC
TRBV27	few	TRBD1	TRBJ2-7	CASIQAEGQPSYEQYF	TGTGCCAGCATTCAGGCCGAGGGACAGCCCTCCTACGAGCAGTACTTC
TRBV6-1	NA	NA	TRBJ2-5	CATSLVGGRETQYF	TGTGCCACGTCCCTTGTGGGGGGGCGGGAGACCCAGTACTTC
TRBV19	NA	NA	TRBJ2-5	CASSSQGDQETQYF	TGTGCCAGTAGCAGTCAGGGAGACCAAGAGACCCAGTACTTC
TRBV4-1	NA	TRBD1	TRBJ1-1	CASSPGQGLEAFF	TGCGCCAGCAGCCCTGGACAGGGCCTTGAAGCTTTCTTT
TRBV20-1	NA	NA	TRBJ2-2	CSARGADTGELFF	TGCAGTGCTAGAGGGGCGGACACCGGGGAGCTGTTTTTT
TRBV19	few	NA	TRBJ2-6	CASSSTHSGANVLTF	TGTGCCAGTAGTTCAACTCACTCTGGGGCCAACGTCCTGACTTTC
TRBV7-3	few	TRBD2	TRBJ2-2	CASSLAGWGTGELFF	TGTGCCAGCAGCCTAGCGGGGTGGGGCACCGGGGAGCTGTTTTTT
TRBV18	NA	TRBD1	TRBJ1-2	CASSPSGTENYGYTF	TGTGCCAGCTCACCATCCGGGACAGAAAACTATGGCTACACCTTC
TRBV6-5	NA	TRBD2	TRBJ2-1	CASSYWQPGLAGEQFF	TGTGCCAGCAGTTACTGGCAGCCGGGACTAGCGGGAGAGCAGTTCTTC
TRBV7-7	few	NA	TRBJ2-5	CASSFTGFQETQYF	TGTGCCAGCAGCTTTACAGGGTTCCAAGAGACCCAGTACTTC
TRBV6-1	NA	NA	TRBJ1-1	CASSESDGNTEAFF	TGTGCCAGCAGTGAGTCCGACGGAAACACTGAAGCTTTCTTT
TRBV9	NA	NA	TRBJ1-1	CASSGGGFTEAFF	TGTGCCAGCAGCGGGGGGGGGTTTACTGAAGCTTTCTTT
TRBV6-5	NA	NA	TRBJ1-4	CASSSRGVAREKLFF	TGTGCCAGCAGTTCCCGAGGAGTTGCGAGGGAAAAACTGTTTTTT
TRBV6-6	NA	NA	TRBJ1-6	CASTPSHGRYNSPLHF	TGTGCCAGCACCCCATCCCACGGTAGATATAATTCACCCCTCCACTTT
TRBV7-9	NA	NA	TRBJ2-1	CASSLDLNNEQFF	TGTGCCAGCAGCTTGGATTTAAACAATGAGCAGTTCTTC
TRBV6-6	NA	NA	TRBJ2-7	CASRRDNPYEQYF	TGTGCCAGCAGGCGGGACAACCCATACGAGCAGTACTTC
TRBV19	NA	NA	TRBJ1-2	CASSITGVRYGYTF	TGTGCCAGTAGTATAACGGGGGTTCGCTATGGCTACACCTTC
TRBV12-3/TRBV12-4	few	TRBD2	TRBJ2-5	CASSLELAGDRETQYF	TGTGCCAGCAGTTTAGAACTAGCGGGAGATAGAGAGACCCAGTACTTC
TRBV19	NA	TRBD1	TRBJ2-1	CASSISGQGAYEQFF	TGTGCCAGTAGTATCTCCGGACAGGGAGCCTACGAGCAGTTCTTC
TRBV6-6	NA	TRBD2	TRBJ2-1	CASIPGLGSPNEQFF	TGTGCCAGCATCCCGGGACTAGGTTCCCCCAATGAGCAGTTCTTC
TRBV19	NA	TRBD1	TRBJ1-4	CASSSAGGAREKLFF	TGTGCCAGTAGTTCTGCAGGGGGCGCTAGGGAAAAACTGTTTTTT
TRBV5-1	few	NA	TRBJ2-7	CASSLGRERLDF	TGCGCCAGCAGCTTGGGCCGGGAGAGGTTGGACTTC
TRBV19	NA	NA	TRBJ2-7	CASSEGRSYEQYF	TGTGCCAGTAGTGAGGGGAGATCCTACGAGCAGTACTTC
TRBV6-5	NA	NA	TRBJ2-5	CASRAGSAQETQYF	TGTGCCAGCAGGGCAGGGTCAGCCCAAGAGACCCAGTACTTC
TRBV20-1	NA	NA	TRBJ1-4	CSARDGAQNEKLFF	TGCAGTGCTAGGGACGGGGCTCAAAATGAAAAACTGTTTTTT